This TCR beta chain originates from a study of radiotherapy plus CTLA-4 blockade in lung cancer. Overall study findings and caveats: Once radiotherapy plus ipilimumab had been given, TCR clones derived from tumor expanded in blood.

Focal radiation was given together with CTLA-4 blockade (ipilimumab) to patients with chemo-refractory metastatic non-small-cell lung cancer. In regard to this clone: What it binds is unknown.

Trimming took 7 bases from V and 5 from J; bases not matched to a gene: 7. CDR1 is WSHSY, CDR2 SAAADI, per germline. CDR3 length: 14 amino acids. Clones were read by immunoSEQ multiplex PCR, and TCRdb kept only the in-frame ones, dropping some. This table has tens of thousands of clones, 83% appearing once. The chain couples TRBV10-2 to TRBJ1-5; 8 positions agree with TRBD1. The material sequenced was peripheral blood, taken from a patient treated with radiotherapy plus ipilimumab. The receptor's source is a human donor with non-small cell lung cancer who had stable disease on radiotherapy plus ipilimumab. This CDR3 is CASTLDRDDQPQHF. The CDR3 nucleotides read TGCGCCAGCACTTTGGACAGGGACGATCAGCCCCAGCATTTT.